The entry below gives a single T cell receptor beta chain sequence along with its context. Trimming took 3 bases from V and 2 from J, leaving 13 bases between them. Germline V CDR1 and CDR2: LGHNT, FRNRAP. The CDR3 covers 15 residues. Only in-frame clones appear in the TCRdb table, and some are missing; sequencing was by immunoSEQ multiplex PCR. In the table there are approximately 10,000 clones, over 70% of which are singletons. These data come from a study of tumor-infiltrating lymphocytes in localized non-small cell lung cancer. Study in general: Some samples were collected after neoadjuvant chemotherapy; smokers, never-smokers and several histologies were included.

The sequencing input was uninvolved lung tissue not adjacent to the tumor. V gene TRBV12-5 combines with J gene TRBJ2-5; a possible D gene is TRBD1 (6 bases). This sequence originates from a human donor with non-small cell lung cancer. CDR3 bases: TGTGCTAGTGGTTTAGGGGAACAGGGACAAGAGACCCAGTACTTC. Translating it yields CASGLGEQGQETQYF.